The 13 T cell receptor beta chains given below trace back to one sample, sequenced in a study of control samples from healthy donors and cancer patients. Only in-frame clones appear in the TCRdb table, and some are missing; sequencing was by immunoSEQ multiplex PCR. The data show about 79,000 clones, 93% seen once. Material for sequencing was PBMCs. These receptors originate from a woman between 35 and 50 years old with lung cancer.

CDR3 in DNA: TGTGCCAGCAGTACCGGGGGCTCTGGGGCCAACGTCCTGACTTTC. Translating it yields CASSTGGSGANVLTF. The chain employs TRBV6-5 and TRBJ2-6, with D possibly being TRBD2 (6 bases). The CDR3 covers 15 residues. Germline CDR1 MNHEY, CDR2 SVGAGI. Between the trimmed V and J ends, which lost 5 bases and 0 bases, there was a span of 8 bases.

This chain connects TRBV5-4 to TRBJ1-2; D unresolved. V shed 0 bases and J shed 4 bases, with 13 bases lying between them. CDR1 SGHNT and CDR2 YYREEE come from the germline V gene (reference sequence). The CDR3 has 15 amino acids. The CDR3 DNA reads TGTGCCAGCAGCTTGGACCCCGGAGTGAGCTATGGCTACACCTTC. Its translation is CASSLDPGVSYGYTF.

This chain joins TRBV2 and TRBJ1-5; maybe TRBD1 (6 bases). CDR3 length equals 15 residues. CDR1 is SNHLY and CDR2 is FYNNEI in the germline V gene. V lost 6 bases to trimming and J lost 2 bases, with 14 bases between them. The CDR3 region is CASRPTGSGNQPQHF. DNA of the CDR3: TGTGCCAGCAGGCCCACAGGGAGTGGCAATCAGCCCCAGCATTTT.

The rearrangement links TRBV5-6 to TRBJ1-1; possibly TRBD1 for D (5 bases). Per germline, CDR1 SGHDT and CDR2 YYEEEE. Trimming removed 2 bases at V and 1 base at J, with 12 bases between. The CDR3 is 15 residues long. Written as DNA, the CDR3 is TGTGCCAGCAGCTTTGTTGGAGGGGCGAACACTGAAGCTTTCTTT. Its protein product is CASSFVGGANTEAFF.

The genes are TRBV3-1 (or the pseudogene TRBV3-2) and TRBJ1-3; TRBD1 is a possible D gene (5 bases). Trimming took 0 bases from V and 9 from J, leaving 12 bases between them. The CDR3 loop spans 14 amino acids. Germline V gene data show CDR1 as LGHDT and CDR2 as YNNKEL (reference sequence). CDR3 DNA sequence: TGTGCCAGCAGCCAAGATGGGGGAGGTGGCACCATATATTTT. This encodes CASSQDGGGGTIYF.

The genes are TRBV7-8 and TRBJ2-7, with TRBD2 as a possible D gene (6 bases). Germline V lookup: CDR1 SGHVS, CDR2 FQNEAQ. The CDR3 has 14 residues. V was pared by 0 bases and J by 2 bases, with 8 bases between. CDR3 loop: CASSLAEGTYEQYF. CDR3 nucleotide sequence: TGTGCCAGCAGCTTAGCGGAGGGGACCTACGAGCAGTACTTC.

This clone was counted a single time. The rearrangement joins TRBV10-3 to TRBJ2-1, with 8 bases that match TRBD2. J lost 5 bases, V lost 11 bases, and 17 bases had no gene match. The CDR3 totals 16 residues. The germline CDR1 and CDR2 sequences are ENHRY and SYGVKD. This CDR3 is CAVSGPGGGPNNEQFF. The CDR3 nucleotides read TGTGCCGTATCAGGCCCCGGGGGGGGGCCAAACAATGAGCAGTTCTTC.

This clone was recorded only once. The V call is TRBV24-1, the J call TRBJ2-7; 11 nucleotides agree with TRBD1. The J segment lost 5 bases and the V segment lost 5 bases, leaving 4 bases of the junction unmatched. CDR1 is KGHDR, CDR2 SFDVKD, per germline. The CDR3 has 14 residues. The CDR3 here is CATSARTGGHEQYF. The CDR3 nucleotides are TGTGCCACCAGTGCACGGACAGGGGGCCACGAGCAGTACTTC.

The V and J genes are TRBV5-1 and TRBJ1-2, with 9 bases matching TRBD1. The CDR3 runs 15 residues. The germline CDR1 and CDR2 sequences are SGHRS and YFSETQ. Trimming at V came to 4 bases and at J to 4 bases, leaving 8 bases not matched to a gene. In DNA, the CDR3 is TGCGCCAGCAGCCAGCTCGGGACAGGGACCTATGGCTACACCTTC. Translating it yields CASSQLGTGTYGYTF.

The chain joins TRBV19 to TRBJ1-1; D is uncertain. There are 13 residues in the CDR3. Germline V lookup: CDR1 LNHDA, CDR2 SQIVND (reference sequence). V lost 4 bases to trimming and J lost 1 base, with 7 bases between them. The DNA for the CDR3 is TGTGCCAGTAGTACTTTGCCGAACACTGAAGCTTTCTTT. Amino acid sequence: CASSTLPNTEAFF.

The chain combines TRBV27 with TRBJ1-2, with D unresolved. Germline V CDR1 and CDR2: MNHEY, SMNVEV (reference sequence). V was trimmed by 2 bases and J by 4 bases, leaving 17 bases between them. The CDR3 contains 16 residues. The CDR3 DNA reads TGTGCCAGCAGTTTAACCGTAGCGTCCGGGAGCTATGGCTACACCTTC. This sequence encodes CASSLTVASGSYGYTF.

V and J are TRBV6-2 or TRBV6-3 and TRBJ2-5; the match to TRBD2 covers 14 bases. In germline, CDR1 is MNHEY, CDR2 SVGEGT. After removal of 4 bases from V and 5 bases from J, the junction contained 9 bases not matched to a gene. CDR3 length: 17 amino acids. In DNA form, the CDR3 reads TGTGCCAGCAGTTGGGGGACTAGCGGGGGAGTAGGGGAGACCCAGTACTTC. This sequence encodes CASSWGTSGGVGETQYF.

The chain couples TRBV5-5 to TRBJ2-1, with D hard to call. The germline CDR1 and CDR2 sequences are SGHKS and YYEKEE (reference sequence). V lost 6 bases and J 2 bases, leaving 12 bases between the germline ends. CDR3 length equals 14 residues. DNA for the CDR3: TGTGCCAGCACCCCGACGGGCCCCTACAATGAGCAGTTCTTC. Translated: CASTPTGPYNEQFF.